A single sample is the source of the 26 T cell receptor beta chains below, sequenced in a study of T cells in Graves' hyperthyroidism and ophthalmopathy. RNA transcripts yielded amplified TCR beta CDR3 regions. The HTBI set primed first-round TCR CDR3 RT-PCR. In TCRdb, the multiplex PCR reads were re-called with MiXCR into one record per CDR3 protein. In the table there are hundreds of thousands of distinct CDR3 sequences, 14% to 15% of which are singletons. What was sequenced was blood. The origin of the receptors is a woman in her forties with Graves' ophthalmopathy.

The chain recombines TRBV19 with TRBJ1-1; D not certain. Germline CDR1 and CDR2: LNHDA and SQIVND (reference sequence). Trimming shortened V by 5 bases and J by 8 bases, and 12 bases separated the two germline ends. The CDR3 totals 12 residues. This CDR3 is CASSENRFEAFF. CDR3 DNA: TGTGCCAGTAGTGAGAATCGGTTCGAAGCTTTCTTT.

This sequence joins TRBV27 and TRBJ2-5, with D unclear. Germline V gene data show CDR1 as MNHEY and CDR2 as SMNVEV (reference sequence). V was shortened by 5 bases and J by 0 bases, with 7 bases between the two germline ends. CDR3 length: 13 residues. The CDR3 region is CASSPYNQETQYF. The CDR3 bases are TGTGCCAGCAGTCCCTACAACCAAGAGACCCAGTACTTC.

This clonotype was counted at least ten times. The V and J genes are TRBV2 and TRBJ1-2; D call uncertain. The germline V gene has CDR1 SNHLY and CDR2 FYNNEI. Trimming pared 8 bases from V and 6 bases from J, leaving 19 bases between. The CDR3 runs to 14 residues. The CDR3 protein is CASVPELGRNGYTF. Here the CDR3 DNA reads TGTGCCAGCGTACCCGAGTTGGGCCGCAATGGCTACACCTTC.

This clonotype was detected many times. The J gene is TRBJ2-5, the V gene TRBV15; the match to TRBD1 covers 11 bases. V lost 2 bases and J lost 5; bases outside the gene matches: 4. There are 15 residues in the CDR3. Per germline, CDR1 LNHNV and CDR2 YYDKDF (reference sequence). The CDR3 DNA is TGTGCCACCAGCAGACGGACAGGGGGCTTTGAGACCCAGTACTTC. Translated, it gives CATSRRTGGFETQYF.

The chain carries TRBV19 and TRBJ1-5; possibly TRBD1 for D (6 bases). The CDR3 has 13 amino acids. Trimming took off 6 bases at V and 6 bases at J, with 12 bases between the two ends. Per germline, CDR1 LNHDA and CDR2 SQIVND (reference sequence). The CDR3 DNA is TGTGCCAGTAGGGTTGGGGGCAGTCAGCCCCAGCATTTT. Amino acids: CASRVGGSQPQHF. The complete variable domain, with remaining parts taken from reference TRBV19 and TRBJ1-5, reads DGGITQSPKYLFRKEGQNVTLSCEQNLNHDAMYWYRQDPGQGLRLIYYSQIVNDFQKGDIAEGYSVSREKKESFPLTVTSAQKNPTAFYLCASRVGGSQPQHFGDGTRLSIL.

This rearrangement joins TRBV11-2 to TRBJ2-1, with D possibly TRBD2 on 5 matching bases. Germline CDR1 and CDR2: SGHAT and FQNNGV. CDR3 length: 14 amino acids. V lost 1 base and J 5 bases, leaving 9 bases between the germline ends. CDR3 sequence reads: CASSLGLRDNEQFF. The CDR3 DNA follows: TGTGCCAGCAGCTTAGGTCTGAGGGACAATGAGCAGTTCTTC.

This clonotype was observed many times. J is TRBJ2-5 and V is TRBV24-1, with unresolved D. V was clipped by 0 bases and J by 4 bases, with 14 bases between them. The V gene's germline CDR1 is KGHDR and CDR2 SFDVKD. The CDR3 loop spans 16 amino acids. The CDR3: CATSDLAPSGVETQYF. The CDR3 DNA sequence: TGTGCCACCAGTGATTTGGCCCCCTCTGGTGTAGAGACCCAGTACTTC.

This clonotype was observed a few times. The gene calls are TRBV18 and TRBJ2-7, with 9 nucleotides matching TRBD2. Germline lookup yields CDR1 KGHSH and CDR2 LQKENI. With 0 bases clipped from V and 5 bases from J, the junction kept 5 bases outside the gene matches. The CDR3 runs to 15 residues. CDR3 in amino acids: CASSPPGLALDEQYF. The CDR3, as DNA: TGTGCCAGCTCACCACCGGGACTAGCCCTAGACGAGCAGTACTTC.

This clonotype has a count of ten or more. This chain uses TRBV12-3 or TRBV12-4 with TRBJ1-5; 8 bases are shared with TRBD1. The CDR3 length is 15 residues. The junction had 6 bases not matched to a gene; V was cut back by 4 bases and J by 4 bases. CDR3 sequence reads: CASSWVQGANQPQHF. Here the CDR3 DNA reads TGTGCCAGCAGTTGGGTGCAGGGGGCTAATCAGCCCCAGCATTTT.

The rearrangement uses TRBV2 and TRBJ1-2; no firm D call. The germline gives CDR1 SNHLY, CDR2 FYNNEI. The CDR3 consists of 12 residues. Deletions cut 4 bases from V and 4 bases from J, with 7 bases between. The CDR3 reads CASSGNFYGYTF. CDR3 nucleotide sequence: TGTGCCAGCAGTGGGAATTTCTATGGCTACACCTTC.

With regard to this clonotype: One end of the junction fails to match germline, which may point to a read error. The CDR3 DNA reads TGTGCCAGATCACCGGGGACTACCTCCTACGAGCAGTACTTC. It is translated as CARSPGTTSYEQYF. The J gene is TRBJ2-7, the V gene TRBV18, with 7 bases that match TRBD2. The CDR3 loop spans 14 amino acids. From germline, CDR1 is KGHSH and CDR2 LQKENI.

In this sample, this clonotype turned up many times. The chain has TRBV20-1 and TRBJ2-7, with 11 nucleotides matching TRBD2. Germline loops: CDR1 DFQATT, CDR2 SNEGSKA (reference sequence). Trimming took 7 bases from V and 3 from J; bases not matched to a gene: 5. This CDR3 is 13 amino acids long. The DNA of the CDR3 is TGCAGTGGGAGCCTAGCGGGAGGCTACGAGCAGTACTTC. Its translation: CSGSLAGGYEQYF.

Many counts were recorded for this clonotype. This chain links TRBV6-4 with TRBJ1-1, with a tentative D call TRBD1 (6 bases). CDR1 MRHNA and CDR2 SNTAGT come from the germline V gene. Trimming took off 0 bases at V and 9 bases at J, with 8 bases between the two ends. This CDR3 spans 12 amino acids. DNA of the CDR3: TGTGCCAGCAGTGACTCAGGGGGGAAAGCTTTCTTT. It is translated as CASSDSGGKAFF.

The table lists this clonotype with many counts. The chain employs TRBV29-1 and TRBJ2-3; unclear D gene. This CDR3 is 10 amino acids long. Germline loops: CDR1 SQVTM, CDR2 ANQGSEA. V lost 5 bases and J lost 3, with 3 bases in between. The CDR3 DNA sequence: TGCAGCGTTAGAACAGATACGCAGTATTTT. It encodes CSVRTDTQYF.

This chain connects TRBV6-2 or TRBV6-3 to TRBJ2-7, with 7 bases that match TRBD1. V shed 2 bases, J shed 1 base, and the junction held 2 bases outside the gene matches. The CDR3 length is 14 residues. CDR1 is MNHEY, CDR2 SVGEGT, per germline. The CDR3 DNA sequence: TGTGCCAGCAGTTACGGGGACAGTTCCTACGAGCAGTACTTC. Residues: CASSYGDSSYEQYF.

Ten or more counts support this clonotype. The junction departs from germline at one end; a sequencing error may be responsible. The chain uses TRBV7-7 and TRBJ2-7, with 9 bases lining up with TRBD1. This CDR3 is 13 amino acids long. The V gene's germline CDR1 is SSHAT and CDR2 FNYEAQ (reference sequence). CDR3 loop: CASSRGQGHEQYF. In DNA, the CDR3 is TGTGCTAGCAGCCGAGGACAGGGGCACGAGCAGTACTTC.

This clonotype was observed many times. The rearrangement uses TRBV6-1 and TRBJ2-7, with D tentatively TRBD2 (5 bases). CDR3 length: 13 residues. The germline V gene encodes CDR1 MNHNS and CDR2 SASEGT. V was pared by 4 bases and J by 2 bases, with 9 bases between. The CDR3 sequence is CASSVQTTYEQYF. The CDR3 DNA follows: TGTGCCAGCAGTGTCCAGACTACCTACGAGCAGTACTTC.

This clonotype was picked up many times. This chain joins TRBV6-1 and TRBJ2-2; D gene ambiguous. CDR1 and CDR2 from the germline V gene are MNHNS and SASEGT. The CDR3 spans 13 residues. V lost 6 bases, J lost 4 bases, and 9 bases lay in between. For the CDR3, the DNA is TGTGCCAGCAGGGAAAGTGGCACCGGGGAGCTGTTTTTT. Translation gives CASRESGTGELFF.

This clonotype showed up many times. V gene TRBV19 combines with J gene TRBJ1-2; D may be TRBD1 (6 bases). V was shortened by 10 bases and J by 3 bases, with 33 bases between the two germline ends. CDR3 length equals 19 residues. From germline, CDR1 is LNHDA and CDR2 SQIVND (reference sequence). The CDR3 region has the DNA TGTGCCACTAACCGGGGGCTAGGAGCTAGTTCCCTTGAGGACTATGGCTACACCTTC. Its translation is CATNRGLGASSLEDYGYTF.

This clonotype turned up a few times. The gene calls are TRBV10-3 and TRBJ2-6, with TRBD1 matching 12 bases. The junction had 7 bases not matched to a gene; V was cut back by 0 bases and J by 4 bases. Germline CDR1 and CDR2: ENHRY and SYGVKD. The CDR3 runs to 19 residues. CDR3 in DNA: TGTGCCATCAGTGAGTCCTCCGGGACAGGGGGCGCAGGGGCCAACGTCCTGACTTTC. This sequence encodes CAISESSGTGGAGANVLTF.

V and J are TRBV6-5 and TRBJ2-2; 7 nucleotides match TRBD1. The CDR3 sequence is 16 residues long. The junction had 7 bases not matched to a gene; V was cut back by 5 bases and J by 1 base. The germline V gene has CDR1 MNHEY and CDR2 SVGAGI. The CDR3 here is CASSHRQGGNTGELFF. CDR3 sequence (DNA): TGTGCCAGCAGTCACCGACAGGGTGGGAACACCGGGGAGCTGTTTTTT.

This clonotype was counted at least ten times. V and J are TRBV29-1 and TRBJ2-7; 7 nucleotides agree with TRBD1. This CDR3 spans 12 amino acids. The germline V gene encodes CDR1 SQVTM and CDR2 ANQGSEA. Trimming took 6 bases from V and 3 from J; bases not matched to a gene: 5. The CDR3 spells CSVTTGNYEQYF. CDR3 nucleotide sequence: TGCAGCGTGACGACAGGGAACTACGAGCAGTACTTC.

The sample holds many counts of this clonotype. The J gene is TRBJ2-5, the V gene TRBV12-3 or TRBV12-4; D ambiguous. Trimming pared 3 bases from V and 5 bases from J, leaving 16 bases between. CDR3 length: 15 residues. CDR3 bases: TGTGCCAGCAGTTTTAGCCGGGCGACGGGCGAGACCCAGTACTTC. As protein: CASSFSRATGETQYF.

This clonotype has at least ten counts. The chain carries TRBV11-1 and TRBJ2-7; a weak D match, TRBD2 (6 bases). Germline CDR1 is SGHAT and CDR2 is FQDESV (reference sequence). V dropped 5 bases and J dropped 0 bases, with 23 bases sitting between them. There are 18 residues in the CDR3. The CDR3 region has the DNA TGTGCCAGCAGCCCAGCGACTAGGAGGGGCCTGCCCTCCTACGAGCAGTACTTC. This encodes CASSPATRRGLPSYEQYF.

The rearrangement uses TRBV20-1 and TRBJ1-2; maybe TRBD1 (6 bases). Trimming shortened V by 6 bases and J by 8 bases, and 25 bases separated the two germline ends. The CDR3 is made up of 15 amino acids. CDR1 and CDR2 (germline): DFQATT, SNEGSKA (reference sequence). The CDR3 bases are TGCAGTGCCATGGTCCGGGACATGACCCCGGGGGGCTACACCTTC. Protein: CSAMVRDMTPGGYTF.

This clonotype was recorded at least ten times. The genes are TRBV2 and TRBJ1-1; TRBD1 is a possible D gene (6 bases). This CDR3 has 15 residues. Germline V gene sequence: CDR1 SNHLY, CDR2 FYNNEI. V was clipped by 6 bases and J by 7 bases, with 21 bases between them. DNA of the CDR3: TGTGCCAGCAGCGATCTATTACAGGGTACCCGTGAAGCTTTCTTT. This gives the protein CASSDLLQGTREAFF.